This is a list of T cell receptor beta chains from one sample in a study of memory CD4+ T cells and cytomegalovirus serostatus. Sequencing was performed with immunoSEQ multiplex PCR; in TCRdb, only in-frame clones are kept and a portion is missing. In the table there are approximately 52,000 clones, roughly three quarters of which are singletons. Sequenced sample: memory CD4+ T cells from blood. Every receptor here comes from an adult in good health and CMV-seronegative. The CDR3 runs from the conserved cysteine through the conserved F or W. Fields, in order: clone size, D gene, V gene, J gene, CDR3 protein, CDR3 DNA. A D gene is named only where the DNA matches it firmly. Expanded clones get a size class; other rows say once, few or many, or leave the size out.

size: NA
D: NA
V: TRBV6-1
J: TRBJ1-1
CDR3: CASSESGRTEAFF
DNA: TGTGCCAGCAGTGAATCTGGACGCACTGAAGCTTTCTTT

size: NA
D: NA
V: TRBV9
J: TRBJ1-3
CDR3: CASSVPGGNTIYF
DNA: TGTGCCAGCAGCGTTCCGGGGGGAAACACCATATATTTT

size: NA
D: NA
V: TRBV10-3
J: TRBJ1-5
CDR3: CAISPDNQPQHF
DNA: TGTGCCATCAGCCCGGACAATCAGCCCCAGCATTTT

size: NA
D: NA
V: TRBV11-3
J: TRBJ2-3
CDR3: CASSLGGSTDTQYF
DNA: TGTGCCAGCAGCTTAGGCGGCAGCACAGATACGCAGTATTTT

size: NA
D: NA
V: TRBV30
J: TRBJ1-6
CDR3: CAWSVRKGSPLHF
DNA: TGTGCCTGGAGTGTACGTAAGGGCTCACCCCTCCACTTT

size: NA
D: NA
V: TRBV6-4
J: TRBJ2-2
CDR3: CASSRQGGGGELFF
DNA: TGTGCCAGCAGCCGACAGGGAGGCGGCGGGGAGCTGTTTTTT

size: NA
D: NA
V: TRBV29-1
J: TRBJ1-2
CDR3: CSVNGGDGYTF
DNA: TGCAGCGTGAATGGGGGGGACGGCTACACCTTC

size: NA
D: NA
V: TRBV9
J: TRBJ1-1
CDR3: CASSPGATMNTEAFF
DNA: TGTGCCAGCAGCCCAGGGGCAACCATGAACACTGAAGCTTTCTTT

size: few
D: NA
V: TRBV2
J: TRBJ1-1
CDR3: CASSDFSGSEAFF
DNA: TGTGCCAGCAGTGATTTCAGTGGTAGTGAAGCTTTCTTT

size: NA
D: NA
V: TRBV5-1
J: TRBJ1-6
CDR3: CASSPRDGLNSPLHF
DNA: TGCGCCAGCAGCCCCCGGGACGGACTTAATTCACCCCTCCACTTT

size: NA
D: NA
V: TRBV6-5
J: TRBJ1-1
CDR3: CASSSFGSQTEAFF
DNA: TGTGCCAGCAGTTCATTTGGGTCGCAGACTGAAGCTTTCTTT

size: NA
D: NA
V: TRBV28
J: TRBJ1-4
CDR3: CASSPPSPGGEKLFF
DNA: TGTGCCAGCAGTCCCCCCAGCCCGGGTGGGGAAAAACTGTTTTTT

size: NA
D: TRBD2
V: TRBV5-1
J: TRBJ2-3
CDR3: CASSISGGHTDTQYF
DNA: TGCGCCAGCAGCATTAGCGGGGGGCACACAGATACGCAGTATTTT

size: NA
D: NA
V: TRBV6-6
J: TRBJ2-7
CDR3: CASRTQSAASSYEQYF
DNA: TGTGCCAGCCGGACTCAATCGGCAGCCAGCTCCTACGAGCAGTACTTC

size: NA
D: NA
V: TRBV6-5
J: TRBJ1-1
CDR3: CASSYSGGRAEAFF
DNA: TGTGCCAGCAGTTACTCGGGTGGGCGCGCTGAAGCTTTCTTT

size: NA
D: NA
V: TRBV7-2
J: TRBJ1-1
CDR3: CASSLWRNTEAFF
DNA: TGTGCCAGCAGCTTATGGAGGAACACTGAAGCTTTCTTT

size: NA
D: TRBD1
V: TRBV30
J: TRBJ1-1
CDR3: CAWETGSRRTEAFF
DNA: TGTGCCTGGGAGACAGGGAGTCGAAGGACTGAAGCTTTCTTT

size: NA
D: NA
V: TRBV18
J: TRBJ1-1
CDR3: CASSPPRGGNTEAFF
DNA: TGTGCCAGCTCACCACCCCGGGGGGGAAACACTGAAGCTTTCTTT

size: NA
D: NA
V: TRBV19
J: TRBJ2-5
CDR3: CASSKGNQETQYF
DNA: TGTGCCAGTAGCAAGGGAAACCAAGAGACCCAGTACTTC

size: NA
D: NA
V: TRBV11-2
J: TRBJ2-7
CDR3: CASSSRGDGYSYEQYF
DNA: TGTGCCAGCAGTTCTAGGGGGGACGGCTACTCCTACGAGCAGTACTTC

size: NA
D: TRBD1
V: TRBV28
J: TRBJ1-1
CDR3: CASSAIQGGYTEAFF
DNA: TGTGCCAGCAGTGCCATACAGGGGGGCTACACTGAAGCTTTCTTT

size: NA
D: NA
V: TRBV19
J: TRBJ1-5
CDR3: CASTSRWWEQPQHF
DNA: TGTGCCAGTACCTCGCGTTGGTGGGAACAGCCCCAGCATTTT

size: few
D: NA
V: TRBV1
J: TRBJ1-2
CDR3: CTSRLNSLRKTYGYTF
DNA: TGCACCAGCAGGTTAAACAGTTTGCGAAAGACCTATGGCTACACCTTC

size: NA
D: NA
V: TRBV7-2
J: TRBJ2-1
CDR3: CASSRSRGSSYNEQFF
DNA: TGTGCCAGCAGCCGTTCAAGGGGGAGCTCCTACAATGAGCAGTTCTTC

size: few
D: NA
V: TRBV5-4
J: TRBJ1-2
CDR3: CASSQEPANYGYTF
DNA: TGTGCCAGCAGTCAAGAGCCAGCTAACTATGGCTACACCTTC

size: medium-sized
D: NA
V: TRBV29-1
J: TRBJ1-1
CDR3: CSVEVGTGTEAFF
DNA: TGCAGCGTTGAAGTTGGCACGGGGACTGAAGCTTTCTTT

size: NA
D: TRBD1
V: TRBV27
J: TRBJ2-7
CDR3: CASRDRGTFYEQYF
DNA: TGTGCCAGTCGAGACAGGGGTACCTTCTACGAGCAGTACTTC

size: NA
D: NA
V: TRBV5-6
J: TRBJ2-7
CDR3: CASSLGQYYEQYF
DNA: TGTGCCAGCAGCTTGGGACAGTACTACGAGCAGTACTTC

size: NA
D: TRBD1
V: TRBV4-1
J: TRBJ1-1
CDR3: CASSQETGDWGSAEAFF
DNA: TGCGCCAGCAGCCAAGAGACAGGGGATTGGGGAAGCGCTGAAGCTTTCTTT

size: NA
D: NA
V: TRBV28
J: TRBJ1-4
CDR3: CASTPRGEKLFF
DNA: TGTGCCAGCACTCCCCGGGGCGAAAAACTGTTTTTT

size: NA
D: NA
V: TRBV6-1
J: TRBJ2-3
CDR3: CASSQTDTQYF
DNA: TGTGCCAGCAGTCAGACAGATACGCAGTATTTT

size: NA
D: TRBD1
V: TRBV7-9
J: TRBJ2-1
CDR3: CASSSRDSSYNEQFF
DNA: TGTGCCAGCAGCTCCCGGGACAGCTCCTACAATGAGCAGTTCTTC

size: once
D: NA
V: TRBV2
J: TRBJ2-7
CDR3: CASRKTYEQYF
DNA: TGTGCCAGCAGAAAAACCTACGAGCAGTACTTC

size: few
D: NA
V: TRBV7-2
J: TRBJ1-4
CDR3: CASSPSGKVGEKLFF
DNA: TGTGCCAGCAGCCCATCAGGGAAGGTGGGGGAAAAACTGTTTTTT

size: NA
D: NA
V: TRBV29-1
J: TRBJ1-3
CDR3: CSVHQGSGNTIYF
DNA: TGCAGCGTTCATCAGGGGAGTGGAAACACCATATATTTT

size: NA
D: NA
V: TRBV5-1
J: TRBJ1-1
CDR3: CASSLRSSRVGTEAFF
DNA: TGCGCCAGCAGCTTGCGGTCGAGCAGGGTGGGCACTGAAGCTTTCTTT

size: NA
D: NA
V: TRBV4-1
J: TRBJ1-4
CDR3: CASSLGGSTNEKLFF
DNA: TGCGCCAGCAGCCTAGGAGGCTCAACTAATGAAAAACTGTTTTTT